The text below deals with one T cell receptor (beta chain). No antigen is known for it. TCRdb called the RACE reads again in MiXCR, with one record for every CDR3 protein. The repertoire holds around 50,000 distinct CDR3 sequences, with 8.5% to 10% as singletons. The data belong to a study of human T cells and chemical hapten exposure. Across the study: Sensitization employed 2% DPC on roughly 2 cm by roughly 2 cm of upper inner arm skin. Among samples, TCR yields varied mainly because of small differences in pooled library volume. General study findings and limits: The formation of large CDR3 similarity clusters by expanded TCRs significantly exceeded that of controls.

With V trimmed by 6 bases and J by 0 bases, 8 bases remained unmatched. CDR1 and CDR2 from the germline V gene are MNHNY and SVGAGI (reference sequence). CDR3 length: 15 residues. Time point defined: patch test 2, 6 weeks after DPC sensitization. Treatment denoted: therapeutic diphenylcyclopropenone sensitization with weekly scalp DPC. The authors extracted total RNA from unfractionated whole blood. The chain uses TRBV6-6 and TRBJ2-7; 7 nucleotides align to TRBD1. Sequencing was performed on whole blood, taken in connection with sensitization to the hapten diphenylcyclopropenone (DPC). The receptor was isolated from a woman aged 50 to 60 with alopecia areata. Some clones in this sample may be carry-over from other donors' samples. CDR3 in amino acids: CASRPDRISSYEQYF. The CDR3 region has the DNA TGTGCCAGCAGGCCGGACAGGATAAGCTCCTACGAGCAGTACTTC.